This TCR beta chain was identified during a study of blood T cells in healthy people across ages. Primers used in a second PCR of about 7 to 12 cycles were a sample-barcoded 5' primer and a J-beta primer mix. Each sample provided no less than 2.5 million CDR3-containing paired-end reads. TCRdb re-analysed the 5' RACE reads in MiXCR, keeping a single row per CDR3 protein. Of about 900,000 distinct CDR3 sequences in the sample, roughly 48% were seen once. Notes on this clonotype: Its target is not known.

Study-level findings and limits: Age advanced and TCR beta diversity per million T cells fell, roughly linearly.

The sequencing sample was made of blood. This TCR was sampled from a man aged 25-45 years in good health.

CDR3 nucleotide sequence: TGTGCCAGCAGCAAGGAACCGGGACTCCAAAAAGCCCAGCATTTT. Translation: CASSKEPGLQKAQHF. J is TRBJ1-5 and V is TRBV21-1. TRBV21-1 is deemed a pseudogene. The CDR3 is 15 residues long.